The clone carrying this TCR beta chain was observed once. The target antigen is unknown. This sample is drawn from a study of cytomegalovirus exposure and HLA in healthy donors. For the study at large: Within an early data release were about 85 million unique TCRs drawn from HLA-typed donors.

V was shortened by 0 bases and J by 0 bases, with 9 bases between the two germline ends. Germline V lookup: CDR1 SGHVS, CDR2 FNYEAQ. The CDR3 is 15 residues long. The PCR ran on 60 Vbeta and 13 Jbeta primers. The assay was immunoSEQ multiplex PCR, and TCRdb's table has in-frame clones only and misses some. The data hold about 120,000 clones, with 79% observed a single time. Regarding the study as a whole: TCR beta chains numbering 164 were designated cytomegalovirus-associated. Across donors, sequencing depth was assumed by presence/absence analyses to be roughly uniform. Donors belonging to an Asian-associated ancestry cluster reportedly showed fewer N-insertions in productive TCRs than the roughly 700-donor mean, according to what a later analysis found.

The V call is TRBV7-6, the J call TRBJ2-7; weak D call: TRBD1 (6 bases). The specimen sequenced was PBMCs. The clonotype originates from a man younger than 40 in good health and CMV-seropositive. The CDR3 DNA reads as TGTGCCAGCAGCTTAGCGGGGGCGGGCTCCTACGAGCAGTACTTC. This gives the protein CASSLAGAGSYEQYF.